These 10 T cell receptor beta chains were sequenced from one sample in a study of blood T cell repertoires in COVID-19. TCRdb's copy holds only in-frame clones and misses some; the assay was immunoSEQ multiplex PCR. Of about 130,000 clones in the sample, 92% were seen once. The sample was peripheral blood. The origin of the receptors is a man in his forties or fifties with COVID-19, enrolled during active disease.

The V and J genes are TRBV18 and TRBJ2-4; tentatively, D is TRBD1 (5 bases). The CDR3 contains 13 residues. Germline V gives CDR1 KGHSH, CDR2 LQKENI. Trimming cost V 8 bases and J 4 bases, with 12 bases left between them. CDR3 DNA: TGTGCCAGCACTGGGGCTCAGAAAAACATTCAGTACTTC. Protein: CASTGAQKNIQYF. The full variable domain, in which reference TRBV18 and TRBJ2-4 provide the parts outside the CDR3, is NAGVMQNPRHLVRRRGQEARLRCSPMKGHSHVYWYRQLPEEGLKFMVYLQKENIIDESGMPKERFSAEFPKEGPSILRIQQVVRGDSAAYFCASTGAQKNIQYFGAGTRLSVL.

J is TRBJ2-3 and V is TRBV2; 9 nucleotides align to TRBD2. V was clipped by 0 bases and J by 14 bases; unmatched bases: 9. The germline gives CDR1 SNHLY, CDR2 FYNNEI. This CDR3 has 14 amino acids. CDR3 DNA sequence: TGTGCCAGCAGTGAAGCGCGGGCTAGCGGGAAACTGTATTTT. Translation: CASSEARASGKLYF. Full variable domain (outside the CDR3, taken from reference TRBV2 and TRBJ2-3): EPEVTQTPSHQVTQMGQEVILRCVPISNHLYFYWYRQILGQKVEFLVSFYNNEISEKSEIFDDQFSVERPDGSNFTLKIRSTKLEDSAMYFCASSEARASGKLYFGPGTRLTVL.

CDR3 in DNA: TGTGCCAGCAGCGCGAACCGGGACAGGGGGCGCCTAGGCACTGAAGCTTTCTTT. Its protein product is CASSANRDRGRLGTEAFF. This rearrangement joins TRBV9 to TRBJ1-1; 12 bases are a match to TRBD1. V trimming: 3 bases; J trimming: 4 bases; junction bases outside the gene matches: 13. This CDR3 is 18 amino acids long. Per the germline V gene, CDR1 is SGDLS and CDR2 is YYNGEE.

The count of this clone is one. The V call is TRBV18, the J call TRBJ2-3; D ambiguous. The CDR3 contains 13 residues. Germline V lookup: CDR1 KGHSH, CDR2 LQKENI. V lost 3 bases, J lost 0 bases, and 4 bases lay in between. The CDR3 DNA reads as TGTGCCAGCTCACCTTCAAGCACAGATACGCAGTATTTT. This encodes CASSPSSTDTQYF.

The chain joins TRBV6-5 to TRBJ1-2, with D possibly matching TRBD1 (5 bases). Germline V gives CDR1 MNHEY, CDR2 SVGAGI. The CDR3 length is 16 residues. With 0 bases removed from V and 0 bases from J, the gap between germline ends came to 11 bases. Written as DNA, the CDR3 is TGTGCCAGCAGTTACTCGGGGGGGGGAACTAACTATGGCTACACCTTC. Residues: CASSYSGGGTNYGYTF.

The gene calls are TRBV18 and TRBJ1-1; 9 bases line up with TRBD1. CDR3 length equals 17 residues. The germline V gene has CDR1 KGHSH and CDR2 LQKENI. Trimming removed 3 bases from V and 3 bases from J; junction bases left unmatched: 11. CDR3: CASSPQRTGVGHTEAFF. For the CDR3, the DNA is TGTGCCAGCTCACCGCAAAGGACAGGGGTTGGACACACTGAAGCTTTCTTT.

The chain employs TRBV5-8 and TRBJ2-1; 8 nucleotides line up with TRBD2. J was trimmed by 5 bases and V by 4 bases; bases with no gene match: 8. Germline values: CDR1 SGHTS, CDR2 YDEGEE. The CDR3 runs 15 residues. For the CDR3, the DNA is TGTGCCAGCAGCCTCCTGACTAGCGCCGACAATGAGCAGTTCTTC. Amino acids: CASSLLTSADNEQFF.

The J gene is TRBJ1-6, the V gene TRBV9; D remains unclear. The germline V gene has CDR1 SGDLS and CDR2 YYNGEE. The V end was cut by 3 bases, the J end by 10 bases, with 11 bases between. The length of the CDR3 is 13 residues. The CDR3, as DNA: TGTGCCAGCAGCGCGGAGGGCGCCTCACCCCTCCACTTT. Its translation: CASSAEGASPLHF. Looking up the rest from reference TRBV9 and TRBJ1-6 gives the full variable domain: DSGVTQTPKHLITATGQRVTLRCSPRSGDLSVYWYQQSLDQGLQFLIQYYNGEERAKGNILERFSAQQFPDLHSELNLSSLELGDSALYFCASSAEGASPLHFGNGTRLTVT.

The chain employs TRBV13 and TRBJ2-4, with 8 positions matching TRBD1. Germline trimming cut 5 bases from V and 2 bases from J; bases unmatched to any gene: 17. The CDR3 contains 19 residues. The germline V gene encodes CDR1 PRHDT and CDR2 FYEKMQ (reference sequence). For the CDR3, the DNA is TGTGCCAGCAGCCCGCGGACAGGGTTGGGGGGACCTCCCAAAAACATTCAGTACTTC. Protein: CASSPRTGLGGPPKNIQYF.

This rearrangement joins TRBV5-1 to TRBJ2-1; tentative D call: TRBD2 (6 bases). The CDR3 contains 14 residues. V lost 4 bases, J lost 7 bases, and 15 bases lay in between. CDR1 and CDR2 from the germline V gene are SGHRS and YFSETQ. DNA for the CDR3: TGCGCCAGCAGCGCGGACTCGGAGGGTAATGAGCAGTTCTTC. Translated, it gives CASSADSEGNEQFF.